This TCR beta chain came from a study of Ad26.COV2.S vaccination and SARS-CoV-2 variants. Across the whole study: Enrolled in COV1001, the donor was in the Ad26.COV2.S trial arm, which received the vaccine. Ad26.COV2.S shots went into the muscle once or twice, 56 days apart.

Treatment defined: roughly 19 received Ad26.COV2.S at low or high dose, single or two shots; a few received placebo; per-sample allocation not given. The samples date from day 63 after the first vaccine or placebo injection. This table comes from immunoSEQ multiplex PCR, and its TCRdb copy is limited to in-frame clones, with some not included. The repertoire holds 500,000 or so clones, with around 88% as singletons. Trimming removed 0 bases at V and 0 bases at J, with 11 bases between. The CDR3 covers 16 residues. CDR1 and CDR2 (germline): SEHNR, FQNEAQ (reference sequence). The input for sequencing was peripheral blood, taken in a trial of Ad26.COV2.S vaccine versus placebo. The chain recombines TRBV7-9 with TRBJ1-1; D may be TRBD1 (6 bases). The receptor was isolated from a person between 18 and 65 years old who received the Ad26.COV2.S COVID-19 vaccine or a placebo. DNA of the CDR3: TGTGCCAGCAGCTTAGCAGGGAGGGGGTTGAACACTGAAGCTTTCTTT. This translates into CASSLAGRGLNTEAFF.